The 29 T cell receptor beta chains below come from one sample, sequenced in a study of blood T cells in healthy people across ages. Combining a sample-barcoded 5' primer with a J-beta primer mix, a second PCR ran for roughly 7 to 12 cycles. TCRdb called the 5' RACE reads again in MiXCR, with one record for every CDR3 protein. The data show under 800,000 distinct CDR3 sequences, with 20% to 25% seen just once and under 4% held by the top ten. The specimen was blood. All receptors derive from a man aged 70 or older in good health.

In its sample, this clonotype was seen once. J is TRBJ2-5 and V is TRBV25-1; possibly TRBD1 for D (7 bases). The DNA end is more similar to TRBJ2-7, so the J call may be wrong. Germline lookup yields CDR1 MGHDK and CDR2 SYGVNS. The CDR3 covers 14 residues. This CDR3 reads CASSAAGGWYEQYF. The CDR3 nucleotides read TGTGCCAGCAGTGCGGCAGGGGGGTGGTACGAGCAGTACTTC.

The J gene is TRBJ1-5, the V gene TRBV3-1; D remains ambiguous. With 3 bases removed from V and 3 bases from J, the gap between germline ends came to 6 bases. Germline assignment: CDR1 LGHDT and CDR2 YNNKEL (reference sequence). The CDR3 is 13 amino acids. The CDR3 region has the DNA TGTGCCAGCAGCCAGGGCACCAATCAGCCCCAGCATTTT. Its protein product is CASSQGTNQPQHF.

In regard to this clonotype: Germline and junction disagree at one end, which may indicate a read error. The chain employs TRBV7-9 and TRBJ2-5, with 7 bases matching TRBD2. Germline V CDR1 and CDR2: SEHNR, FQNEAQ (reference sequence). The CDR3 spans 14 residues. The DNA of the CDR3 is TGCGCCAGCAGCGTCCTTCAGGGCGGGGGTTTCCAGTACTTC. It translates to CASSVLQGGGFQYF.

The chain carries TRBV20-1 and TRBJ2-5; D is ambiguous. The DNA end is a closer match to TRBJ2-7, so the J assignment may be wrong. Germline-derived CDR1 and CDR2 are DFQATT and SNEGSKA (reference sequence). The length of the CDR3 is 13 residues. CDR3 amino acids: CSARVSESGEQYF. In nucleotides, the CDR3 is TGCAGTGCTAGAGTTTCCGAGAGTGGCGAGCAGTACTTC.

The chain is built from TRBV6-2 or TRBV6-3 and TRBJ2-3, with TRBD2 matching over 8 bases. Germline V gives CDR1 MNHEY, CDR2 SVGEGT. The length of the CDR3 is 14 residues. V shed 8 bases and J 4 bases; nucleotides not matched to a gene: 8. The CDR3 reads CASRPGLDSDTQYF. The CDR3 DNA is TGTGCCAGCCGTCCGGGACTAGACTCAGATACGCAGTATTTT.

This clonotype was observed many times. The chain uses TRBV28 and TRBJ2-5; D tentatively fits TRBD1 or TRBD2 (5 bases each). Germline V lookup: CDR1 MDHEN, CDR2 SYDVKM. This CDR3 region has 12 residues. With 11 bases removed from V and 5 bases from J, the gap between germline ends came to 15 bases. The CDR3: CASGWGRETQYF. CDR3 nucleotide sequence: TGTGCCTCGGGATGGGGACGGGAGACCCAGTACTTC.

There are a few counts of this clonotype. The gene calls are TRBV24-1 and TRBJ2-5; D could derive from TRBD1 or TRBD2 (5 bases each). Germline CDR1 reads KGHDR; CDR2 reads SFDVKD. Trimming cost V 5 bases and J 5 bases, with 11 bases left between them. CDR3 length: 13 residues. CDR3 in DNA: TGTGCCACCAGTGGTGGGGGTTTGGAGACCCAGTACTTC. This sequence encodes CATSGGGLETQYF.

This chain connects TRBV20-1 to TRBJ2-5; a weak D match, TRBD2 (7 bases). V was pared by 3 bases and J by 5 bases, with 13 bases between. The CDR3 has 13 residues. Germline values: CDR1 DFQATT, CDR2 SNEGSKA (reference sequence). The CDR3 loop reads CSASYKGGETQYF. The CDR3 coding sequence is TGCAGTGCTAGTTACAAGGGGGGGGAGACCCAGTACTTC.

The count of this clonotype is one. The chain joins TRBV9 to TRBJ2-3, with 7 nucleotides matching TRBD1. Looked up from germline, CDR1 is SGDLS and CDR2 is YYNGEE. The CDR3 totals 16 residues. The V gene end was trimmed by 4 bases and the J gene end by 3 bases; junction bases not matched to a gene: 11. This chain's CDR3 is CASSFPVGQPTDTQYF. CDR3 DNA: TGTGCCAGCAGCTTCCCGGTGGGACAGCCTACAGATACGCAGTATTTT.

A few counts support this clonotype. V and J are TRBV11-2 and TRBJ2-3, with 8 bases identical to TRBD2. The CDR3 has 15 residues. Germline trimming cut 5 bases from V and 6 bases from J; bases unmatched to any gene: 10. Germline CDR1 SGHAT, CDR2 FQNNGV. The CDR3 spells CASSPAGTSSDTQYF. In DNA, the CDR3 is TGTGCCAGCAGCCCCGCCGGGACTAGTTCGGATACGCAGTATTTT.

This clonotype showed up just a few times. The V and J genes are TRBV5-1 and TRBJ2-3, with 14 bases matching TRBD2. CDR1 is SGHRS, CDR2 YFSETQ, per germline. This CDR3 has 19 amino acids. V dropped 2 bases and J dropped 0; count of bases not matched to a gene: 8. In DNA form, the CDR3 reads TGCGCCAGCAGCTTTGGACTAGCGGGAGGATTTTCTAGCACAGATACGCAGTATTTT. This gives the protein CASSFGLAGGFSSTDTQYF.

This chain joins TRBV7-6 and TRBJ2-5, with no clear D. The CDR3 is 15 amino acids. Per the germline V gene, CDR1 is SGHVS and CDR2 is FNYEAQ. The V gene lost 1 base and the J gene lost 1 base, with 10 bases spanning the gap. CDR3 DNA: TGTGCCAGCAGCTTAGGGGCAGGCAGCCAAGAGACCCAGTACTTC. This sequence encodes CASSLGAGSQETQYF.

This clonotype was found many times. In nucleotides, the CDR3 is TGTGCCAGCAGCTCGGGACAGGGGTTTGAAGCTTTCTTT. It translates to CASSSGQGFEAFF. The chain recombines TRBV7-9 with TRBJ1-1; 10 bases agree with TRBD1. V trimming: 4 bases; J trimming: 7 bases; junction bases outside the gene matches: 3. The CDR3 runs 13 residues. Germline values: CDR1 SEHNR, CDR2 FQNEAQ (reference sequence).

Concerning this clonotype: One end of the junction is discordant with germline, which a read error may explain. The CDR3 sequence is CASLLGETQYF. The CDR3 coding sequence is TGTGCCAGCCTCCTGGGCGAGACCCAATACTTC. This chain links TRBV2 with TRBJ2-5; D remains unclear. This CDR3 has 11 amino acids. Per germline, CDR1 SNHLY and CDR2 FYNNEI.

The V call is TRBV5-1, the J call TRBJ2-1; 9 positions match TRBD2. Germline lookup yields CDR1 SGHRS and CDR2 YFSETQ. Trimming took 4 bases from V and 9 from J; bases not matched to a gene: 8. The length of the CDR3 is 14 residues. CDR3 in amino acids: CASSLSGSSLEQFF. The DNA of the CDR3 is TGCGCCAGCAGCCTTAGCGGGAGTTCCCTTGAGCAGTTCTTC.

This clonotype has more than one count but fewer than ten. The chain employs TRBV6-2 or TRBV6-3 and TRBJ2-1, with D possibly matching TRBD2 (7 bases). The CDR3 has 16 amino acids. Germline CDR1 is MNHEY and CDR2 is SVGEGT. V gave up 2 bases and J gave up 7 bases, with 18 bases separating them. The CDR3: CASSYRGMRETNEQFF. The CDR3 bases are TGTGCCAGCAGTTACAGGGGGATGCGGGAGACAAATGAGCAGTTCTTC.

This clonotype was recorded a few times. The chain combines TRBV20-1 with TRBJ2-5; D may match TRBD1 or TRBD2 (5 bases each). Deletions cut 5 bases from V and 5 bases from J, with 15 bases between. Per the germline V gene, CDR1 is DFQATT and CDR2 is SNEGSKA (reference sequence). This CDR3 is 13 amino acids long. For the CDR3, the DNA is TGCAGTGCTTTCGGGGCACTCGACGAGACCCAGTACTTC. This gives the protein CSAFGALDETQYF.

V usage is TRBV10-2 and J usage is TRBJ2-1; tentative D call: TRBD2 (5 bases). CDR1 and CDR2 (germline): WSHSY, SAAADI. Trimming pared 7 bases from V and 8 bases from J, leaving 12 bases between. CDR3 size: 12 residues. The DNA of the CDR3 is TGCGCCAGCACCGACGGAGGCTATGAGCAGTTCTTC. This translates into CASTDGGYEQFF.

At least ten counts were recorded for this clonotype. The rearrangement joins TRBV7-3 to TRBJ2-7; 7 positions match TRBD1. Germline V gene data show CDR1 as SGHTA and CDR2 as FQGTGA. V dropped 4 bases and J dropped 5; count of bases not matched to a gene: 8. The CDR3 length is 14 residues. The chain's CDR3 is CASSSTGQVNEQYF. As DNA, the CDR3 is TGTGCCAGCAGCTCGACCGGACAGGTCAACGAGCAGTACTTC.

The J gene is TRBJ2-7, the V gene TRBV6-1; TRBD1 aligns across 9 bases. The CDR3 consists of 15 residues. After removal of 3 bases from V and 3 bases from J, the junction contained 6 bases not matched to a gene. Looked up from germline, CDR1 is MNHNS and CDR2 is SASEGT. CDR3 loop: CASSDLTTGGYEQYF. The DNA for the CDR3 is TGTGCCAGCAGTGACCTGACGACAGGGGGCTACGAGCAGTACTTC.

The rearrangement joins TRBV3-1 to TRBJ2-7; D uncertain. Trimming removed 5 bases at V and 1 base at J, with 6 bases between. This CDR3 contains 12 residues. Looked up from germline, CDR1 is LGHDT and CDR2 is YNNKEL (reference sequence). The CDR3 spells CASSATSYEQYF. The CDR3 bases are TGTGCCAGCAGCGCAACTTCCTACGAGCAGTACTTC.

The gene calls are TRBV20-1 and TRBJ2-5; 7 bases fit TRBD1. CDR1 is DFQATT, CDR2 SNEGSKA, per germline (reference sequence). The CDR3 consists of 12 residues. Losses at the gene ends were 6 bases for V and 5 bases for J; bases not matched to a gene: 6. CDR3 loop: CSAITGEETQYF. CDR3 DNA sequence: TGCAGTGCGATCACAGGGGAGGAGACCCAGTACTTC.

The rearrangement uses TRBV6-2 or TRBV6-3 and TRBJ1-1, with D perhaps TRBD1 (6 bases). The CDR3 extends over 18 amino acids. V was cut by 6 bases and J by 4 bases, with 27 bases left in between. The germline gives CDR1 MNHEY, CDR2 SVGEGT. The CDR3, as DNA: TGTGCCAGCAGCCCCAGGCGAACTAAATCGGGACAACTCACTGAAGCTTTCTTT. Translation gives CASSPRRTKSGQLTEAFF.

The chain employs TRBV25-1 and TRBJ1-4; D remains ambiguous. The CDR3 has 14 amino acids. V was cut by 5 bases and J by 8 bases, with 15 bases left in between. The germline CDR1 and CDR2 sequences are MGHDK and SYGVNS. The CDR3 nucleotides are TGTGCCAGCAGTTATCCGGGATCCGGGGAAAAACTGTTTTTT. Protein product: CASSYPGSGEKLFF.

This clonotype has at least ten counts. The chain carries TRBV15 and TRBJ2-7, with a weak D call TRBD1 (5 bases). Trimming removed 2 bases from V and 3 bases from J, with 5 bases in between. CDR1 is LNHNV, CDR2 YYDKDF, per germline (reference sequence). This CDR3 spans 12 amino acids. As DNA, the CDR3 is TGTGCCACCAGCAGACAGGGCTACGAGCAGTACTTC. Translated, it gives CATSRQGYEQYF.

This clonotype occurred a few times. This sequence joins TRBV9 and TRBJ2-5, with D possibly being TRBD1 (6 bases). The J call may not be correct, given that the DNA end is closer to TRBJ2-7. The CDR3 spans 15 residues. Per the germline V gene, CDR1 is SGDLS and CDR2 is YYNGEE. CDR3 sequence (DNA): TGTGCCAGCAGCGTAGCTACAGGGTCCGCCTACGAGCAGTACTTC. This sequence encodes CASSVATGSAYEQYF.

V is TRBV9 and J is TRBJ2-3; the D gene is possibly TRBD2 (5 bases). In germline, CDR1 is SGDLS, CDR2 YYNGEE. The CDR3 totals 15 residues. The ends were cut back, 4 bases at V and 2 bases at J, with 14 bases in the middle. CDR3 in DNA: TGTGCCAGCAGCCCACGACAAGACTACACAGATACGCAGTATTTT. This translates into CASSPRQDYTDTQYF. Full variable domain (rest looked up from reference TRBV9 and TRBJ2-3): DSGVTQTPKHLITATGQRVTLRCSPRSGDLSVYWYQQSLDQGLQFLIQYYNGEERAKGNILERFSAQQFPDLHSELNLSSLELGDSALYFCASSPRQDYTDTQYFGPGTRLTVL.

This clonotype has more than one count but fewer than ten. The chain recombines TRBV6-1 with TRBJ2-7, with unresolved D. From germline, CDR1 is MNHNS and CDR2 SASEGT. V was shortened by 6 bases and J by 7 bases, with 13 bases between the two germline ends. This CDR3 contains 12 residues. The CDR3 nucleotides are TGTGCCAGCAGCCCCTCAGAAGGGGAGCAGTACTTC. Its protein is CASSPSEGEQYF.

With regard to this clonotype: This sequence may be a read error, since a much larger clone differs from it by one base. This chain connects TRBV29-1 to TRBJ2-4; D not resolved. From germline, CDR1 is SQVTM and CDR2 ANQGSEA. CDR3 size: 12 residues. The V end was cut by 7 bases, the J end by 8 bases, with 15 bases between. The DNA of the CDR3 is TGCAGCGCCTGTGGGGAAAGGGACATTCAGTACTTC. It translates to CSACGERDIQYF.